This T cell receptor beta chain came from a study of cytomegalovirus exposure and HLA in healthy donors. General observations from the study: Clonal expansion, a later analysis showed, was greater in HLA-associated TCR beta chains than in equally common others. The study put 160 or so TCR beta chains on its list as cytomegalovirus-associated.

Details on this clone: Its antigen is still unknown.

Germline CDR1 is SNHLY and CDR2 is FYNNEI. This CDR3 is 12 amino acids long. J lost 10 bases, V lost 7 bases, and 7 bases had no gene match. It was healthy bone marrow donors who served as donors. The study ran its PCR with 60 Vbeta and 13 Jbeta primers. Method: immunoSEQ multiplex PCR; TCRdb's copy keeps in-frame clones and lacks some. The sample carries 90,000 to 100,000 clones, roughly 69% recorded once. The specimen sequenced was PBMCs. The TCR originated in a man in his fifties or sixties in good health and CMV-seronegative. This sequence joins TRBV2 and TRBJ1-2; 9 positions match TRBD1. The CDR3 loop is CASKGTGWDYTF. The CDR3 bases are TGTGCCAGCAAGGGGACAGGGTGGGACTACACCTTC.